The sequence of this T cell receptor beta chain was determined in a study of T-cell memory formation after mild COVID-19. 5'RACE primed at constant segments yielded TCR alpha and TCR beta cDNA libraries bearing sample barcodes and UMIs. A single record per CDR3 protein comes from TCRdb applying MiXCR to the 5' RACE reads. The table lists a few hundred thousand distinct CDR3 sequences, over 8.5% of them singletons. Details on this clonotype: The target antigen is unknown.

V dropped 4 bases and J dropped 8; count of bases not matched to a gene: 11. The CDR3 contains 16 residues. CDR1 and CDR2 (germline): SGHTA, FQGNSA. General study points: Certain responding clones were present in pre-infection memory, suggesting participation of cross-reactive memory. Second-wave clones with a day 37 peak had unconfirmed SARS-CoV-2 specificity.

The chain combines TRBV7-2 with TRBJ2-1; 10 nucleotides align to TRBD2. Input material: PBMCs or a T cell subset sorted from them (not recorded which). This receptor was obtained from a man younger than 30 who had mild COVID-19 (a few samples of this study predate the infection). Cell type and time point are not known. The CDR3 DNA reads as TGTGCCAGCAGCTCAGATAGCGGGGGGCCTCAAGATGAGCAGTTCTTC. Translated, it gives CASSSDSGGPQDEQFF.